This T cell receptor (beta chain) emerged from a study of blood T cell repertoires in COVID-19. The wider study: Samples of COVID-19 (acute and convalescent) were obtained from the United States, Italy and Spain.

This CDR3 spans 17 amino acids. CDR1 is LGHDT, CDR2 YNNKEL, per germline (reference sequence). V lost 1 base, J lost 1 base, and 5 bases stayed unmatched. Here immunoSEQ multiplex PCR was the method, and the copy in TCRdb shows in-frame clones only, minus some. The table includes about 240,000 clones, around 87% detected once. The origin of this receptor is a woman between 40 and 55 years old with acute COVID-19. The genes are TRBV3-1 (or the pseudogene TRBV3-2) and TRBJ2-4, with TRBD2 matching 9 bases. Material for sequencing was PBMCs or T cells enriched from blood (not recorded which). The CDR3 nucleotides read TGTGCCAGCAGCCAAGTAGGACTAGCGTCGGCCAAAAACATTCAGTACTTC. As protein: CASSQVGLASAKNIQYF.